The TCR beta chain described here comes from a study of shared clonotypes between healthy human individuals. Worth noting for this clone: Antigen unknown. Other DNA sequences in the same sample also yield this CDR3.

Clones were read by immunoSEQ multiplex PCR, and TCRdb kept only the in-frame ones, dropping some. The sample shows more than 550,000 clones, roughly 88% of them seen only once. Study observations and caveats: Tissue TCR repertoires likely differ from these blood-only repertoires.

V lost 3 bases and J lost 4; bases outside the gene matches: 6. Germline V lookup: CDR1 LGHNA, CDR2 YSLEER. The CDR3 is 15 residues long. The source material was memory CD8+ T cells from PBMCs. Specified subset: CD45RO+ cells pooled with CCR7-negative TemRA cells. The sequence was collected from a man aged 18 to 29 in good health. Some clones in this sample may be carry-over from other donors' samples. J is TRBJ2-1 and V is TRBV4-3; the match to TRBD2 covers 7 bases. CDR3 coding DNA: TGCGCCAGCAGCCAGGGTGGAGCGGGGTACAATGAGCAGTTCTTC. This sequence encodes CASSQGGAGYNEQFF.